This T cell receptor (beta chain) originates from a study of cytomegalovirus exposure and HLA in healthy donors. Overall study findings and caveats: Among immune exposure information, only CMV serostatus was available. Per a prior analysis, the majority of TCR beta V segments were productive roughly 90% or roughly 30% of the time.

Germline-derived CDR1 and CDR2 are SGHDN and FVKESK. This CDR3 is built from 15 residues. V lost 3 bases to trimming and J lost 6 bases, with 15 bases between them. On this clone itself: Antigen specificity is unknown. Other DNA sequences in this specimen translate into the identical CDR3.

The PCR used 60 Vbeta and 13 Jbeta primers. Method: immunoSEQ multiplex PCR; TCRdb's copy keeps in-frame clones and lacks some. The sample lists about 140,000 clones; approximately 80% were seen once. The sequencing sample was made of PBMCs. The receptor was derived from a man between 18 and 35 years old in good health and CMV-seronegative. The chain is built from TRBV14 and TRBJ2-1; a weak D match, TRBD2 (7 bases). The CDR3 DNA sequence: TGTGCCAGCAGCCAGGGGGCGGGGGATCTCAATGAGCAGTTCTTC. Protein: CASSQGAGDLNEQFF.